These 12 T cell receptor beta chains were sequenced from one sample in a study of blood T cell repertoires in COVID-19 (dated by TCRdb to about 2020). The receptor library was made with the immunoSEQ multiplex PCR assay. What TCRdb holds here is the immuneACCESS table cut down to in-frame rearrangements. Part of the clones is not present; checked against another copy, under half of the missing clones reflect an unresolved V gene, and the others are unexplained. For this sample the table gives fewer than 400,000 clones, of which approximately 90% were detected only once. The top ten hold approximately 9.3% of the sample. The sequenced sample was PBMCs or T cells enriched from blood (not recorded which). The receptors derive from a woman aged 50 to 60 who had recovered from COVID-19.

This chain connects TRBV6-5 to TRBJ1-2; D possibly corresponds to TRBD1 (6 bases). Per germline, CDR1 MNHEY and CDR2 SVGAGI. The CDR3 loop spans 12 amino acids. Trimming took off 11 bases at V and 4 bases at J, with 14 bases between the two ends. This CDR3 is CASRGGAYGYTF. The CDR3 DNA reads as TGTGCCTCTAGGGGGGGGGCCTATGGCTACACCTTC.

This rearrangement joins TRBV7-9 to TRBJ1-1, with 9 positions matching TRBD1. The CDR3 covers 14 residues. Germline V gives CDR1 SEHNR, CDR2 FQNEAQ (reference sequence). The V gene end was trimmed by 5 bases and the J gene end by 6 bases; junction bases not matched to a gene: 7. The CDR3 nucleotides are TGTGCCAGCAGCCCCGGGACAGGGCTCCCTGAAGCTTTCTTT. Translation: CASSPGTGLPEAFF.

V and J are TRBV2 and TRBJ1-2, with 7 bases aligning to TRBD1. CDR3 length: 16 residues. Germline CDR1 reads SNHLY; CDR2 reads FYNNEI. The V segment lost 5 bases and the J segment 0 bases; nucleotides outside the gene matches: 9. The CDR3 reads CASSIGTASANYGYTF. The CDR3 nucleotides read TGTGCCAGCAGTATCGGGACAGCGAGTGCTAACTATGGCTACACCTTC.

The chain employs TRBV5-1 and TRBJ1-1; no clear D. CDR1 SGHRS and CDR2 YFSETQ come from the germline V gene. The CDR3 is 13 amino acids. V gave up 4 bases and J gave up 4 bases, with 11 bases separating them. As DNA, the CDR3 is TGCGCCAGCAGCCATCCGCAGGCCACTGAAGCTTTCTTT. It specifies CASSHPQATEAFF. The full variable domain, in which reference TRBV5-1 and TRBJ1-1 provide the parts outside the CDR3, is KAGVTQTPRYLIKTRGQQVTLSCSPISGHRSVSWYQQTPGQGLQFLFEYFSETQRNKGNFPGRFSGRQFSNSRSEMNVSTLELGDSALYLCASSHPQATEAFFGQGTRLTVV.

The chain links TRBV4-3 to TRBJ2-1; D gene uncertain. Per the germline V gene, CDR1 is LGHNA and CDR2 is YSLEER. This CDR3 is 16 amino acids long. Trimming removed 1 base at V and 0 bases at J, with 10 bases between. The CDR3 reads CASSQVMYSSYNEQFF. DNA for the CDR3: TGCGCCAGCAGCCAAGTGATGTACAGCTCCTACAATGAGCAGTTCTTC.

The chain is built from TRBV12-3 or TRBV12-4 and TRBJ1-2, with 7 bases aligning to TRBD1. V lost 5 bases to trimming and J lost 4 bases; unmatched junction nucleotides: 4. This CDR3 spans 13 amino acids. The CDR3 region has the DNA TGTGCCAGCAGTGGGAGACAGGGCTATGGCTACACCTTC. Its translation: CASSGRQGYGYTF.

The chain links TRBV24-1 to TRBJ2-1, with 7 bases lining up with TRBD2. The CDR3 has 16 amino acids. J gave up 1 base and V 3 bases, and 5 bases lay outside the gene matches. Germline V gene data show CDR1 as KGHDR and CDR2 as SFDVKD. The CDR3 spells CATSDQGGLSYNEQFF. The CDR3 DNA reads TGTGCCACCAGTGATCAGGGAGGGCTATCCTACAATGAGCAGTTCTTC.

The CDR3 here is CASKTTSPEAFF. The CDR3 region has the DNA TGTGCCAGCAAAACGACAAGCCCTGAAGCTTTCTTT. This chain connects TRBV19 to TRBJ1-1; D gene unclear. The CDR3 contains 12 residues. Germline V gene data show CDR1 as LNHDA and CDR2 as SQIVND (reference sequence). V shed 9 bases and J shed 6 bases, with 14 bases lying between them.

This rearrangement joins TRBV5-1 to TRBJ1-5, with 9 bases matching TRBD1. This CDR3 has 16 amino acids. Germline CDR1 is SGHRS and CDR2 is YFSETQ. The ends lost 0 bases at V and 6 bases at J; junction bases unmatched: 7. CDR3 protein: CASSLGTGTGFQPQHF. CDR3 nucleotide sequence: TGCGCCAGCAGCTTGGGGACCGGGACAGGGTTTCAGCCCCAGCATTTT.

The rearrangement links TRBV3-1 (or the pseudogene TRBV3-2) to TRBJ1-1, with 9 bases lining up with TRBD1. Germline values: CDR1 LGHDT, CDR2 YNNKEL (reference sequence). The trim removed 0 bases at V and 10 bases at J, leaving 6 bases unmatched. The CDR3 has 14 residues. The CDR3 protein is CASSQENRGPGAFF. The CDR3 DNA is TGTGCCAGCAGCCAAGAAAACAGGGGGCCGGGAGCTTTCTTT.

This chain uses TRBV7-3 with TRBJ2-1, with 8 positions matching TRBD1. The CDR3 loop spans 12 amino acids. Germline-derived CDR1 and CDR2 are SGHTA and FQGTGA. V shed 5 bases, J shed 10 bases, and the junction held 4 bases outside the gene matches. CDR3 amino acids: CASSATGGEQFF. The CDR3 bases are TGTGCCAGCAGCGCCACAGGGGGGGAGCAGTTCTTC.

The rearrangement joins TRBV6-5 to TRBJ2-7; D is ambiguous. V was cut by 5 bases and J by 5 bases, with 4 bases left in between. This CDR3 spans 10 amino acids. Germline CDR1 MNHEY, CDR2 SVGAGI. Written as DNA, the CDR3 is TGTGCCAGCAGTCAGAACGAGCAGTACTTC. It translates to CASSQNEQYF.